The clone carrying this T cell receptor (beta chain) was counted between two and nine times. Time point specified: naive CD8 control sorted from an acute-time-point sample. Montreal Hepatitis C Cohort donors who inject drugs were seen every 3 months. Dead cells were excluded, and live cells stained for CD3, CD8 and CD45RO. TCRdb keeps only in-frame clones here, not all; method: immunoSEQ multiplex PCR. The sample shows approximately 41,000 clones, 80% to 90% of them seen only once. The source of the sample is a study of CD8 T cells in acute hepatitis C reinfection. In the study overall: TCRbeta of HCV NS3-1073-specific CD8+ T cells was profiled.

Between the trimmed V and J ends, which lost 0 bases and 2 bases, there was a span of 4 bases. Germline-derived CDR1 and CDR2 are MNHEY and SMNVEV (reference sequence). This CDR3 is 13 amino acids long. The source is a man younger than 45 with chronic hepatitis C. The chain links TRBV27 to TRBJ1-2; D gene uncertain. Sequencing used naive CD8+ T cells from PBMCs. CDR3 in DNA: TGTGCCAGCAGTTTATCAGGGAACTATGGCTACACCTTC. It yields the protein CASSLSGNYGYTF.